This T cell receptor (beta chain) was recovered during a study of beta chain features in type 1 diabetes. Study information: Patient and healthy donor groups were alike in age, gender and cell yields.

Study observations and caveats: All four CD4+ subsets of Type 1 diabetes patients contained TCRB CDR3s that were moderately but significantly shorter. Patients showed naive, central memory and Treg TCRB repertoires that appeared more similar than those of healthy donors.

Sequenced material consisted of expressed TCRB transcripts (all of the isolated RNA was reverse transcribed). Only in-frame clones appear in the TCRdb table, and some are missing; sequencing was by immunoSEQ multiplex PCR. Of a few hundred thousand clones in the sample, roughly 13% were seen once. This clone was found a few times. The target antigen is unknown. This CDR3 spans 13 amino acids. From germline, CDR1 is SGHDN and CDR2 FVKESK. Trimming removed 0 bases from V and 4 bases from J, with 7 bases in between. The chain uses TRBV14 and TRBJ2-7; no definite D call. Sequenced sample: naive CD4+ T cells from blood. The receptor was derived from a young woman with type 1 diabetes. DNA for the CDR3: TGTGCCAGCAGCCAAGATGGCAGGTACGAGCAGTACTTC. Translating gives CASSQDGRYEQYF. Supplemented by reference TRBV14 and TRBJ2-7, the full variable domain reads EAGVTQFPSHSVIEKGQTVTLRCDPISGHDNLYWYRRVMGKEIKFLLHFVKESKQDESGMPNNRFLAERTGGTYSTLKVQPAELEDSGVYFCASSQDGRYEQYFGPGTRLTVT.